Only one count was recorded for the clone carrying this T cell receptor beta chain. Antigen specificity is unknown. Unmatched junction bases numbered 7, after V lost 6 bases and J lost 5 bases. This CDR3 is 14 amino acids long. Germline CDR1 is SGHVS and CDR2 is FQNEAQ. PCR was performed using 60 Vbeta and 13 Jbeta primers. Some clones are missing from TCRdb's copy, which holds only in-frame ones; the method was immunoSEQ multiplex PCR. The sample gives roughly 150,000 clones, roughly 80% of which show up once; about 5.6% is in the top ten. The data stem from a study of cytomegalovirus exposure and HLA in healthy donors. Findings of the study overall: Per a prior analysis, the majority of TCR beta V segments were productive roughly 90% or roughly 30% of the time. Sequencing depth roughly uniform across donors was assumed in presence/absence analyses. According to the study, about 180 TCR beta chains were cytomegalovirus-associated.

These donors counted as nominally healthy when sampled, but unrecorded immune exposures were likely. The genes are TRBV7-8 and TRBJ2-3; 8 positions agree with TRBD2. The clonotype comes from a man in his thirties or forties in good health and CMV-seropositive. The sample comprised PBMCs. CDR3 nucleotides: TGTGCCAGCAGGTTTCGGGAGGGCCAAGATACGCAGTATTTT. The encoded protein is CASRFREGQDTQYF.